This record looks at one TCR beta chain sequence and its context. The antigen is not known. Sequencing used immunoSEQ multiplex PCR; TCRdb keeps in-frame clones, though not all of them. This table holds 2,500 to 3,000 clones, about four fifths found once. Recipients were bled about 28 days pretransplant and at posttransplant days 30, 100, 180. The source of the sample is a study of T cell clonotyping in hematopoietic cell transplantation. Study findings and constraints: At the given depth, recipient repertoires were over 97% de novo clonotypes.

Germline loops: CDR1 LGHNT, CDR2 FRNRAP. The CDR3 loop spans 15 amino acids. The J segment lost 3 bases and the V segment lost 5 bases, leaving 6 bases of the junction unmatched. The chain recombines TRBV12-5 with TRBJ2-1; 8 nucleotides agree with TRBD2. Sequencing was performed on PBMCs, taken 180 days after allogeneic stem cell transplant. The receptor's source is a female patient aged 40-50 years who had an allogeneic stem cell transplant from a related donor, so T cells may come from the graft donor. Some clones in this sample may be carry-over from other donors' samples. The CDR3: CASGLDSGGYNEQFF. The DNA for the CDR3 is TGTGCTAGTGGTCTAGACAGCGGGGGCTACAATGAGCAGTTCTTC.